The clone carrying this T cell receptor (beta chain) was counted many times. Its specificity is not known. Libraries of TCR beta came from iRepertoire HTBI primers plus Arm-PCR of CDR3 regions. TCRdb processed the multiplex PCR reads anew with MiXCR; each CDR3 protein has one entry. The sample records some 330,000 distinct CDR3 sequences, over 9.5% being singletons. The data derive from a study of regulatory T cells in long-lasting Graves disease. Study-level results: Small numbers of samples may have cut accuracy. Patients with persistent disease showed a bias toward TRBV28, TRBJ1-2 and TRBJ2-5.

The CDR3 contains 15 residues. The germline V gene has CDR1 KGHSH and CDR2 LQKENI. V gave up 2 bases and J gave up 1 base, with 10 bases separating them. The time point was: newly diagnosed GD, antithyroid drugs for less than 3 months. Scientists built the TCR library using RNA that was extracted from PBMCs. This sample was shared with a second study, whose subject was T cells in Graves' hyperthyroidism and ophthalmopathy. That source notes: Stable Graves' hyperthyroidism denoted no ophthalmopathy progression over 18 months. Diagnosis relied on clinical symptoms, serum thyroxine and TRAb, thyroid ultrasound and orbital computed tomography.

The V and J genes are TRBV18 and TRBJ2-3; D assignment may be TRBD1 or TRBD2 (5 bases each). The TCR originated in a woman aged 18 to 35 with Graves disease. Material: peripheral blood mononuclear cells (PBMCs), obtained at new diagnosis, from a patient treated with antithyroid drugs. The CDR3 DNA is TGTGCCAGCTCACCAAGAGGGGATGGCACAGATACGCAGTATTTT. This codes for CASSPRGDGTDTQYF.